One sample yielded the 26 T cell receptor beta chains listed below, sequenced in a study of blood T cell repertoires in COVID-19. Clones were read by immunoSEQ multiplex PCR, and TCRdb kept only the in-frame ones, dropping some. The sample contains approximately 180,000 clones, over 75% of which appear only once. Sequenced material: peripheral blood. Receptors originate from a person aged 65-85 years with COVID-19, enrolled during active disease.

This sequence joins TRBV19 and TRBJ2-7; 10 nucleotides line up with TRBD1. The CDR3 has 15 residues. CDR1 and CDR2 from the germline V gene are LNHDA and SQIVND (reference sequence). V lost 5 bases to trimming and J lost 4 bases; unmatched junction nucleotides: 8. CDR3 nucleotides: TGTGCCAGTAGTCCCAGGGACAGGGGAACTTACGAGCAGTACTTC. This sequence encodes CASSPRDRGTYEQYF.

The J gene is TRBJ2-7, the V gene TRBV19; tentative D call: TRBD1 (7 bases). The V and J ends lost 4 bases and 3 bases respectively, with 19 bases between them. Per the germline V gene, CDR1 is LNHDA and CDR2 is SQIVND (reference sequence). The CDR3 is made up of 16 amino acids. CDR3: CASSRLGTAKSYEQYF. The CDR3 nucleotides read TGTGCCAGTAGTAGACTAGGGACAGCGAAGAGCTACGAGCAGTACTTC.

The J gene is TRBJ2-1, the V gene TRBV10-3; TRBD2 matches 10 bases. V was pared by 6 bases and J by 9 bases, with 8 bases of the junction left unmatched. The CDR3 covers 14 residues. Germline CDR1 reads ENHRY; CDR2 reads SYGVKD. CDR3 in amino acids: CAIRPSGGPGEQFF. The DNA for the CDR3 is TGTGCCATCAGACCTAGCGGGGGCCCGGGTGAGCAGTTCTTC.

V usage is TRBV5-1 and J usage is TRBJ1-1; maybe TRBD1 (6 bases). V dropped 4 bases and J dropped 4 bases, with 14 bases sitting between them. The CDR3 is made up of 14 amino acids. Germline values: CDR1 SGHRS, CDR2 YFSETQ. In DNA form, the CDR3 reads TGCGCCAGCAGCATGAGACAGGTCGGCACTGAAGCTTTCTTT. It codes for CASSMRQVGTEAFF.

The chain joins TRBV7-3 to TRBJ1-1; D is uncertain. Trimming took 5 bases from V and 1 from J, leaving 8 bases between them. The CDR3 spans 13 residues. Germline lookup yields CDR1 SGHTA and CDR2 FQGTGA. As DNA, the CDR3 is TGTGCCAGCAGCGTTATAGAGAACACTGAAGCTTTCTTT. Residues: CASSVIENTEAFF.

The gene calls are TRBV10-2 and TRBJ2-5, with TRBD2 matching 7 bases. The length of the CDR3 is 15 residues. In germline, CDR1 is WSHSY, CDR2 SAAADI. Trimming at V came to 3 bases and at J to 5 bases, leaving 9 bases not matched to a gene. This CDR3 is CASSDVGGLEETQYF. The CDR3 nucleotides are TGCGCCAGCAGTGACGTGGGAGGGTTGGAGGAGACCCAGTACTTC.

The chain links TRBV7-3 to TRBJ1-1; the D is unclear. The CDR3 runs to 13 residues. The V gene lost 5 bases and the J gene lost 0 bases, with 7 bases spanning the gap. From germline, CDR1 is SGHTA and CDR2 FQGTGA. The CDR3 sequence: CASSPYLNTEAFF. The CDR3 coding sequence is TGTGCCAGCAGCCCCTACTTGAACACTGAAGCTTTCTTT.

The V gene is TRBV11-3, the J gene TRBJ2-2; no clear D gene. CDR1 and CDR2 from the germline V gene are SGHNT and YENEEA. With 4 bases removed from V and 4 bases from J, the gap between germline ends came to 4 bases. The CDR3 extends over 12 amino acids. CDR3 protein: CASSSITGELFF. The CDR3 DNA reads TGTGCCAGCAGCTCCATCACCGGGGAGCTGTTTTTT. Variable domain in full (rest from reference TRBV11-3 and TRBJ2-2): EAGVVQSPRYKIIEKKQPVAFWCNPISGHNTLYWYLQNLGQGPELLIRYENEEAVDDSQLPKDRFSAERLKGVDSTLKIQPAELGDSAVYLCASSSITGELFFGEGSRLTVL.

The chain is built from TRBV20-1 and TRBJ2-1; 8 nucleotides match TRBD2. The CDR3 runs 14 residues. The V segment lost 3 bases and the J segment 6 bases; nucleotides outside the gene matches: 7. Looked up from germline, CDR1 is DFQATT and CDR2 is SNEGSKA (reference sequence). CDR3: CSASPMTSVNEQFF. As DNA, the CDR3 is TGCAGTGCTAGTCCCATGACTAGCGTCAATGAGCAGTTCTTC.

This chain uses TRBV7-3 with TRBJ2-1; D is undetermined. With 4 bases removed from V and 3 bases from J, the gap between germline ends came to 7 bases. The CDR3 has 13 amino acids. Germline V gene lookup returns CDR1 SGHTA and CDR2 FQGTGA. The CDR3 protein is CASSSHSYNEQFF. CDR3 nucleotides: TGTGCCAGCAGCTCCCATAGCTACAATGAGCAGTTCTTC.

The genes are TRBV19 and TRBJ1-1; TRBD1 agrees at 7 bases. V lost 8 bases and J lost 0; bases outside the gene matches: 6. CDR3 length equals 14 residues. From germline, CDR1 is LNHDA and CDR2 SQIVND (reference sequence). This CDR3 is CASRRQGMNTEAFF. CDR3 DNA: TGTGCCAGTCGGCGACAGGGAATGAACACTGAAGCTTTCTTT.

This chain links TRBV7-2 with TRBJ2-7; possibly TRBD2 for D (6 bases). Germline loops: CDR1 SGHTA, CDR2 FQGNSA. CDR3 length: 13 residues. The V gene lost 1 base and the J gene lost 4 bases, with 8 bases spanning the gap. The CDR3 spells CASSLEAGYEQYF. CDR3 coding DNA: TGTGCCAGCAGCTTAGAAGCGGGTTACGAGCAGTACTTC.

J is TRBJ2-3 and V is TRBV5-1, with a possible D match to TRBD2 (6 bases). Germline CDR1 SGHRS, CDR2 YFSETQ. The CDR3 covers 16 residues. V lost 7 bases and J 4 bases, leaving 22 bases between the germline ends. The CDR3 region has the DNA TGCGCCAGCGGGAATGGGGCGGCGGGACGGTCAGATACGCAGTATTTT. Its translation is CASGNGAAGRSDTQYF.

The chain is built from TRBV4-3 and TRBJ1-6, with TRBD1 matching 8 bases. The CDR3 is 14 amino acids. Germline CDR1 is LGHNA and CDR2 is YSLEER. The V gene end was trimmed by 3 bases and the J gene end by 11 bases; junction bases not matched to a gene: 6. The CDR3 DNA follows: TGCGCCAGCAGCCACGGACAGGGTGGGCCACCCCTCCACTTT. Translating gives CASSHGQGGPPLHF.

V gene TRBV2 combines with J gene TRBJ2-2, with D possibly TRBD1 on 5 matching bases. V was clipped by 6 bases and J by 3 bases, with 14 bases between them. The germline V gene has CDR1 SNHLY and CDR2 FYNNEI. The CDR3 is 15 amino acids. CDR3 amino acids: CASSGTTVDTGELFF. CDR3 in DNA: TGTGCCAGCAGCGGTACGACAGTCGACACCGGGGAGCTGTTTTTT.

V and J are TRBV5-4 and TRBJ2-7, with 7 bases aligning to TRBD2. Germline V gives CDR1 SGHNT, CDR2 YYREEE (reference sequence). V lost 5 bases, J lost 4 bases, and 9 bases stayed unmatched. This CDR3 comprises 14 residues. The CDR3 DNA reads TGTGCCAGCAGGGTTTCGGGCGGGAGTTACGAGCAGTACTTC. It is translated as CASRVSGGSYEQYF.

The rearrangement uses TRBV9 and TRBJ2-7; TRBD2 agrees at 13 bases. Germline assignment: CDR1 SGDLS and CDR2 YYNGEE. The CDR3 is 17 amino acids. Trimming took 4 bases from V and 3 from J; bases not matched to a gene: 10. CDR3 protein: CASSPRTSGSLIYEQYF. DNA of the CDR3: TGTGCCAGCAGCCCTAGGACTAGCGGGAGTCTTATCTACGAGCAGTACTTC. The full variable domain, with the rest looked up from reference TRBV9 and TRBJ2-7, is DSGVTQTPKHLITATGQRVTLRCSPRSGDLSVYWYQQSLDQGLQFLIQYYNGEERAKGNILERFSAQQFPDLHSELNLSSLELGDSALYFCASSPRTSGSLIYEQYFGPGTRLTVT.

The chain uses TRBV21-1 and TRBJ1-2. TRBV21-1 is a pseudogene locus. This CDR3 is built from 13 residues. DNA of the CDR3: TGTGCCAGCAGCAAGTATGAGAACTATGGCTACACCTTC. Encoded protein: CASSKYENYGYTF.

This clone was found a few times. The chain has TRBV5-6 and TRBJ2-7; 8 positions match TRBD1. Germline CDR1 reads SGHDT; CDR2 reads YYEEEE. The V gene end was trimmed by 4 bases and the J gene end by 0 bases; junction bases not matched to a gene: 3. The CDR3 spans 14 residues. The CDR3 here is CASSRQGSSYEQYF. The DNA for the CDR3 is TGTGCCAGCAGCCGACAGGGGAGCTCCTACGAGCAGTACTTC.

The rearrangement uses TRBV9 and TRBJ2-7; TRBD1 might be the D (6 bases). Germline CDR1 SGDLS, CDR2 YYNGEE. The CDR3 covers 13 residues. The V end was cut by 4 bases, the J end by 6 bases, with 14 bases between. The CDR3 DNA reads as TGTGCCAGCAGCTTCCAGACAGGTGGCGAGCAGTACTTC. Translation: CASSFQTGGEQYF.

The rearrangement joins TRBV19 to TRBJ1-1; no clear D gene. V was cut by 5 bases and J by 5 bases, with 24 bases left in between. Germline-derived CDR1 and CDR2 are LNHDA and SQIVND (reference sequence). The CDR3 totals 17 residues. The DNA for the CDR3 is TGTGCCAGTAGTCCTCAGTTCCTACCCGAATCGAGGACTGAAGCTTTCTTT. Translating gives CASSPQFLPESRTEAFF.

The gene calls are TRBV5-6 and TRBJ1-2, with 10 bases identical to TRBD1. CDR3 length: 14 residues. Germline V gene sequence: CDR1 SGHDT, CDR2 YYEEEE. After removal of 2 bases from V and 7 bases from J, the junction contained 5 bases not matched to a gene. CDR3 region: CASSFWDRGGGYTF. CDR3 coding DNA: TGTGCCAGCAGCTTCTGGGACAGGGGAGGTGGCTACACCTTC.

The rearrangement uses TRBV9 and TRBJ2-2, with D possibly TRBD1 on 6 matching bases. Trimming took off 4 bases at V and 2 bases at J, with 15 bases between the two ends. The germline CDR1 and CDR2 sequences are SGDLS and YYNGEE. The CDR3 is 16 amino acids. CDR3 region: CASSTFQGTNTGELFF. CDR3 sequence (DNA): TGTGCCAGCAGCACCTTCCAGGGGACAAACACCGGGGAGCTGTTTTTT.

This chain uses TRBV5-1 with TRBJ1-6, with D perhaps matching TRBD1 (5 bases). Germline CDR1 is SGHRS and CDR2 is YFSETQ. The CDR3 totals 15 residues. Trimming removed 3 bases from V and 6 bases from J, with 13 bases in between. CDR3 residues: CASSSIQEINSPLHF. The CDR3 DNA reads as TGCGCCAGCAGCTCTATACAGGAGATTAATTCACCCCTCCACTTT.

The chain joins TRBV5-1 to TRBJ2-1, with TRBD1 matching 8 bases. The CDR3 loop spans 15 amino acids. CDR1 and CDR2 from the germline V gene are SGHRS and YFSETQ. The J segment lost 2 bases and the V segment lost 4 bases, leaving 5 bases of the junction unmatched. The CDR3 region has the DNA TGCGCCAGCAGCCCTCGGACAGGGACCTACAATGAGCAGTTCTTC. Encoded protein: CASSPRTGTYNEQFF.

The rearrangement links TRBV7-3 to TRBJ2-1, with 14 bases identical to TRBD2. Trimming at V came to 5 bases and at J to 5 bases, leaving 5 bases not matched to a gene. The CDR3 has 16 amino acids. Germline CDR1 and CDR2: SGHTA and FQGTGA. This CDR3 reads CASSATSGRANNEQFF. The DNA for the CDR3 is TGTGCCAGCAGCGCGACTAGCGGGAGGGCCAACAATGAGCAGTTCTTC.